Listed below are T cell receptor beta chains from one sample, sequenced in a study of T cell responses to AZD1222 COVID-19 vaccine. Assay: immunoSEQ multiplex PCR; the TCRdb copy retains only in-frame clones and omits some. The sample yields about 110,000 clones, approximately 85% seen once. Specimen: peripheral blood, collected on day 0 of AZD1222 vaccination. These receptors came from an adult in good health. CDR3s include the opening cysteine and the closing phenylalanine or tryptophan. A D gene is named only where the DNA matches it firmly. Where a row states a size, it is once, few, many or the class of an expanded clone; other rows omit it.

j_gene	v_gene	d_gene	abundance	CDR3aa	CDR3nt
TRBJ2-2	TRBV6-5	TRBD1	.	CASSGQGASGELFF	TGTGCCAGCAGCGGACAGGGGGCGTCCGGGGAGCTGTTTTTT
TRBJ1-2	TRBV6-5	.	.	CASSYEGDYGYTF	TGTGCCAGCAGTTACGAAGGGGACTATGGCTACACCTTC
TRBJ1-1	TRBV5-1	.	.	CASFETEHTEAFF	TGCGCCAGCTTTGAGACCGAGCACACTGAAGCTTTCTTT
TRBJ2-1	TRBV9	.	.	CASSVVEASYNEQFF	TGTGCCAGCAGCGTAGTGGAGGCCTCCTACAATGAGCAGTTCTTC
TRBJ1-1	TRBV21-1	.	medium-sized	CASSKVETARGTEAFF	TGTGCCAGCAGCAAAGTGGAGACAGCTCGGGGGACTGAAGCTTTCTTT
TRBJ1-1	TRBV12-3/TRBV12-4	.	.	CASQSAWDTEAFF	TGTGCCAGCCAAAGCGCCTGGGACACTGAAGCTTTCTTT
TRBJ1-1	TRBV28	.	.	CASSSPGRANTEAFF	TGTGCCAGCAGTTCTCCCGGACGGGCGAACACTGAAGCTTTCTTT
TRBJ1-4	TRBV5-1	.	.	CASSALGRTGELFF	TGCGCCAGCAGCGCTCTTGGACGCACCGGGGAACTGTTTTTT
TRBJ1-2	TRBV19	.	.	CASSLYGDYGYTF	TGTGCCAGTAGTTTATACGGAGACTATGGCTACACCTTC
TRBJ2-7	TRBV27	TRBD2	.	CATREGVAGRSYEQYF	TGTGCCACCAGGGAGGGAGTAGCGGGACGCTCCTACGAGCAGTACTTC
TRBJ2-1	TRBV6-5	TRBD1	.	CASTKNRGNNEQFF	TGTGCCAGCACCAAGAACAGGGGCAACAATGAGCAGTTCTTC
TRBJ2-7	TRBV27	TRBD1	.	CASSFGQGEDEQYF	TGTGCCAGCAGTTTCGGACAGGGTGAGGACGAGCAGTACTTC
TRBJ2-4	TRBV9	TRBD2	few	CASSVGGLAGLRQNIQYF	TGTGCCAGCAGCGTGGGCGGACTAGCGGGGCTAAGACAAAACATTCAGTACTTC
TRBJ1-2	TRBV20-1	.	.	CSASSNYGYTF	TGCAGTGCTAGCTCTAACTATGGCTACACCTTC
TRBJ2-7	TRBV21-1	.	few	CASLTSYEQYF	TGTGCCAGCCTAACCTCCTACGAGCAGTACTTC
TRBJ1-4	TRBV3-1/TRBV3-2	.	.	CASSLVGRSNEKLFF	TGTGCCAGCAGCCTCGTGGGAAGGTCTAATGAAAAACTGTTTTTT
TRBJ1-2	TRBV28	.	.	CASTSWGWSRAGGYTF	TGTGCCAGCACCTCCTGGGGCTGGAGTAGGGCCGGCGGCTACACCTTC
TRBJ1-6	TRBV7-9	TRBD1	.	CASSSDRGNSPLHF	TGTGCCAGCAGCTCAGACAGGGGGAATTCACCCCTCCACTTT
TRBJ2-5	TRBV5-1	.	.	CASSLASQKETQYF	TGCGCCAGCAGCTTGGCAAGCCAGAAAGAGACCCAGTACTTC
TRBJ1-6	TRBV30	TRBD1	.	CASSWTGGNSPLHF	TGTGCCTCCTCGTGGACAGGGGGGAATTCACCCCTCCACTTT
TRBJ2-1	TRBV10-1	TRBD2	.	CASSDWTSGRNEQFF	TGCGCCAGCAGTGATTGGACTAGCGGGAGGAATGAGCAGTTCTTC
TRBJ1-2	TRBV9	.	.	CASSVDYSYGYTF	TGTGCCAGCAGCGTAGATTATAGCTATGGCTACACCTTC
TRBJ2-7	TRBV6-2/TRBV6-3	TRBD2	.	CASSQILAGALYEQYF	TGTGCCAGCAGCCAAATACTAGCGGGAGCCCTCTACGAGCAGTACTTC
TRBJ1-5	TRBV30	.	.	CAWSVRQVHQPQHF	TGTGCCTGGAGTGTACGACAGGTACACCAGCCCCAGCATTTT
TRBJ1-1	TRBV7-2	TRBD1	.	CASSRQGNTEAFF	TGTGCCAGCAGCAGACAGGGGAACACTGAAGCTTTCTTT
TRBJ1-5	TRBV2	.	.	CASSFQTSNQPQHF	TGTGCCAGCAGTTTCCAAACTAGCAATCAGCCCCAGCATTTT
TRBJ2-1	TRBV4-3	TRBD2	.	CASSPTSVGNEQLF	TGCGCCAGCAGCCCCACTAGCGTCGGAAATGAGCAGCTCTTC
TRBJ1-2	TRBV6-5	TRBD1	.	CASSQTGLYGYTF	TGTGCCAGCAGTCAGACAGGGCTCTATGGCTACACCTTC
TRBJ1-6	TRBV5-1	TRBD1	.	CASTGGTDNSPLHF	TGCGCCAGCACAGGGGGCACTGATAATTCACCCCTCCACTTT
TRBJ1-1	TRBV7-8	.	.	CASSPSETPNTEAFF	TGTGCCAGCAGCCCCTCAGAAACCCCGAACACTGAAGCTTTCTTT
TRBJ1-6	TRBV3-1/TRBV3-2	.	.	CASRSGGARNSPLHF	TGTGCCAGCCGATCGGGGGGCGCACGGAATTCACCCCTCCACTTT
TRBJ1-6	TRBV12-2	.	.	CASRLSWGSGLSKSSYNSPLHF	TGTGCAAGTCGCTTAAGCTGGGGCTCGGGGTTATCTAAAAGCTCCTATAATTCACCCCTCCACTTT
TRBJ2-5	TRBV7-2	.	.	CASSWYGLGSETQYF	TGTGCCAGCAGTTGGTATGGCTTGGGGTCCGAGACCCAGTACTTC
TRBJ1-4	TRBV7-9	.	.	CASSLAGSSGEKLFF	TGTGCCAGCAGCTTAGCGGGCTCCTCGGGGGAAAAACTGTTTTTT
TRBJ1-1	TRBV28	.	once	CASIEGTSNTEAFF	TGTGCCAGCATCGAGGGGACATCGAACACTGAAGCTTTCTTT
TRBJ1-3	TRBV6-4	.	.	CASHPGAGNTIYF	TGTGCCAGCCACCCAGGGGCAGGAAACACCATATATTTT
TRBJ1-2	TRBV7-9	.	.	CASSFNGGIDYGYTF	TGTGCCAGCAGCTTTAACGGGGGAATCGACTATGGCTACACCTTC
TRBJ2-1	TRBV5-1	TRBD2	.	CASRTTSGRARYNEQFF	TGCGCCAGCAGAACGACTAGCGGGAGGGCCCGATACAATGAGCAGTTCTTC
TRBJ1-5	TRBV7-2	.	.	CASSLAGIFQPQHF	TGTGCCAGCAGCTTAGCAGGGATTTTTCAGCCCCAGCATTTT
TRBJ1-5	TRBV6-5	.	.	CASRVPRGNQPQHF	TGTGCCAGCAGAGTACCCAGGGGCAATCAGCCCCAGCATTTT
TRBJ1-5	TRBV27	.	.	CASSLKSRASNQPQHF	TGTGCCAGCAGTTTAAAGTCCAGGGCCAGCAATCAGCCCCAGCATTTT
TRBJ2-5	TRBV3-1/TRBV3-2	.	.	CASSQGLQGRGTQYF	TGTGCCAGCAGCCAAGGGTTGCAGGGCAGGGGGACCCAGTACTTC
TRBJ2-7	TRBV7-9	.	.	CASSPPRDNSYEQYF	TGTGCCAGCAGCCCCCCCCGGGACAACTCCTACGAGCAGTACTTC
TRBJ2-3	TRBV7-8	TRBD1	.	CASSIPQGALHTDTQYF	TGTGCCAGCAGCATACCCCAGGGGGCTTTACACACAGATACGCAGTATTTT
TRBJ1-5	TRBV28	.	.	CASSFEVSMNF	TGTGCCAGCAGTTTCGAAGTGAGTATGAATTTT
TRBJ2-1	TRBV4-1	TRBD2	.	CASSQISGGRYNEQFF	TGCGCCAGCTCCCAAATTTCGGGGGGGAGATACAATGAGCAGTTCTTC
TRBJ1-5	TRBV28	TRBD1	.	CASLRGQGINQPQHF	TGTGCCAGCCTTCGTGGACAGGGAATCAATCAGCCCCAGCATTTT
TRBJ1-5	TRBV5-5	.	.	CASSLEKTALQPQHF	TGTGCCAGCAGCTTGGAAAAGACAGCTCTTCAACCCCAGCATTTT
TRBJ1-2	TRBV11-2	.	.	CASGGGTRRGLGYTF	TGTGCCAGCGGGGGAGGGACTCGACGGGGCCTGGGCTACACCTTC
TRBJ2-7	TRBV9	.	.	CASSAGGQVRQYF	TGTGCCAGCAGCGCCGGGGGGCAGGTCCGGCAGTACTTC
TRBJ2-1	TRBV7-9	TRBD1	.	CASSPGADRGSYNEQFF	TGTGCCAGCAGCCCGGGGGCGGACAGGGGCTCCTACAATGAGCAGTTCTTC